The 18 T cell receptor beta chains reported below all come from one sample, sequenced in a study of naive and memory T cell subsets. An equimolar mix of two oligonucleotides served as the beta constant-region primer for TRBC1 and TRBC2. Four rounds of PCR amplified the ligated cDNA using nested alpha and beta constant-region primers plus SP2. TCRdb reprocessed the UMI-ligation and nested PCR reads via MiXCR and lists one record per CDR3 protein. Of about 120,000 distinct CDR3 sequences listed, around a third are singletons. Sequenced: central memory CD4+ T cells from blood. These receptor sequences come from a human donor in good health.

Turning to this clonotype: A read error may produce the germline difference seen at one junction end. The rearrangement links TRBV29-1 to TRBJ1-3; D uncertain. Germline V gene sequence: CDR1 SQVTM, CDR2 ANQGSEA. The CDR3 has 11 amino acids. CDR3 nucleotides: TGCAGCTTTCAGCGTGGAAACACCACATATTTT. It encodes CSFQRGNTTYF.

This clonotype was found many times. V is TRBV11-2 and J is TRBJ2-1; no reliable D call. The CDR3 has 16 residues. V dropped 4 bases and J dropped 2 bases, with 15 bases sitting between them. Germline CDR1 reads SGHAT; CDR2 reads FQNNGV. CDR3 sequence: CASSSPTINTYNEQFF. The CDR3 DNA follows: TGTGCCAGCAGCTCCCCGACAATTAACACCTACAATGAGCAGTTCTTC.

In regard to this clonotype: At one end the junction does not follow the germline gene, possibly because of a read error. The CDR3 DNA reads as TGTGCCAGCAGTCCGGGACAGGGGTACATTCAGTGCTTC. This codes for CASSPGQGYIQCF. The chain is built from TRBV25-1 and TRBJ2-4; 10 bases match TRBD1. The germline CDR1 and CDR2 sequences are MGHDK and SYGVNS. CDR3 size: 13 residues.

The chain links TRBV6-1 to TRBJ2-2, with D unclear. Between the trimmed V and J ends, which lost 9 bases and 6 bases, there was a span of 14 bases. The germline gives CDR1 MNHNS, CDR2 SASEGT. The CDR3 spans 13 residues. DNA for the CDR3: TGTGCCAGTAGTACCCGGGTCGCCGGGGAGCTGTTTTTT. Amino acids: CASSTRVAGELFF.

This clonotype has more than one count but fewer than ten. CDR3 in DNA: TGTGCCAGCAGCTCGCTGCAGGACACTGAAGCTTTCTTT. Encoded protein: CASSSLQDTEAFF. The rearrangement links TRBV7-6 to TRBJ1-1, with D hard to call. V was clipped by 4 bases and J by 3 bases, with 9 bases between them. Germline loops: CDR1 SGHVS, CDR2 FNYEAQ. The CDR3 length is 13 residues.

The chain uses TRBV2 and TRBJ1-1; D unresolved. Looked up from germline, CDR1 is SNHLY and CDR2 is FYNNEI. The V end was cut by 2 bases, the J end by 7 bases, with 8 bases between. CDR3 length equals 12 residues. This CDR3 is CASSELGREAFF. The CDR3 DNA reads as TGTGCCAGCAGTGAACTCGGCCGTGAAGCTTTCTTT.

The chain carries TRBV5-1 and TRBJ2-5; 9 positions match TRBD2. Germline trimming cut 4 bases from V and 5 bases from J; bases unmatched to any gene: 18. CDR1 is SGHRS, CDR2 YFSETQ, per germline. The CDR3 totals 18 residues. The CDR3 region has the DNA TGCGCCAGCAGCCCACGGCACACTAGCGGGCTGAGAACTGAGACCCAGTACTTC. It codes for CASSPRHTSGLRTETQYF.

The chain has TRBV4-1 and TRBJ2-4; the D call may be TRBD1 or TRBD2 (5 bases each). There are 18 residues in the CDR3. Trimming took off 1 base at V and 0 bases at J, with 16 bases between the two ends. Looked up from germline, CDR1 is MGHRA and CDR2 is YSYEKL. The CDR3 nucleotides read TGCGCCAGCAGCCAAGGTCGAGGATCGAGGGGAGCCAAAAACATTCAGTACTTC. Translating it yields CASSQGRGSRGAKNIQYF.

The rearrangement uses TRBV5-1 and TRBJ1-4, with 12 bases fitting TRBD1. Germline assignment: CDR1 SGHRS and CDR2 YFSETQ. Trimming removed 4 bases from V and 0 bases from J; junction bases left unmatched: 4. This CDR3 is built from 17 residues. CDR3 sequence reads: CASSPGQGAATNEKLFF. The CDR3 DNA is TGCGCCAGCAGCCCGGGACAGGGGGCAGCAACTAATGAAAAACTGTTTTTT.

The chain uses TRBV18 and TRBJ1-1; D unclear. V gave up 0 bases and J gave up 0 bases, with 8 bases separating them. This CDR3 contains 15 residues. Germline-derived CDR1 and CDR2 are KGHSH and LQKENI. The CDR3 loop reads CASSPPVGVNTEAFF. The CDR3 nucleotides are TGTGCCAGCTCACCACCCGTGGGAGTGAACACTGAAGCTTTCTTT.

The rearrangement uses TRBV7-2 and TRBJ2-1, with 8 bases aligning to TRBD2. CDR3 size: 16 residues. Per germline, CDR1 SGHTA and CDR2 FQGNSA. V lost 2 bases to trimming and J lost 8 bases; unmatched junction nucleotides: 11. The CDR3 coding sequence is TGTGCCAGCAGCTTAAGGGCGGCGGGAGGAGTGGATGAGCAGTTCTTC. As protein: CASSLRAAGGVDEQFF.

The chain combines TRBV6-1 with TRBJ2-7; tentative D call: TRBD1 (6 bases). The germline CDR1 and CDR2 sequences are MNHNS and SASEGT. V was clipped by 6 bases and J by 5 bases, with 20 bases between them. The length of the CDR3 is 15 residues. The CDR3 is CASRQQTGPGDEQYF. In nucleotides, the CDR3 is TGTGCCAGCAGGCAACAGACTGGGCCAGGGGACGAGCAGTACTTC.

This clonotype was seen more than once but under ten times. V gene TRBV4-1 combines with J gene TRBJ2-7; D is possibly TRBD2 (6 bases). Germline CDR1 MGHRA, CDR2 YSYEKL. There are 16 residues in the CDR3. V was clipped by 0 bases and J by 0 bases, with 12 bases between them. CDR3 DNA: TGCGCCAGCAGCCAAGATTGGGGGACTTACTCCTACGAGCAGTACTTC. Its translation is CASSQDWGTYSYEQYF.

The CDR3 here is CSAGNQPQHF. As DNA, the CDR3 is TGCAGTGCCGGCAATCAGCCCCAGCATTTT. The chain recombines TRBV20-1 with TRBJ1-5, with D unclear. Germline CDR1 DFQATT, CDR2 SNEGSKA (reference sequence). The V end lost 6 bases, the J end lost 2 bases, and 2 bases lay between the germline ends. The CDR3 length is 10 residues.

This clonotype was seen only a few times. This rearrangement joins TRBV6-5 to TRBJ1-1, with D possibly being TRBD1 (5 bases). The CDR3 has 17 residues. CDR1 MNHEY and CDR2 SVGAGI come from the germline V gene. Trimming removed 6 bases from V and 3 bases from J, with 23 bases in between. The CDR3 nucleotides read TGTGCCAGCAGACGAGTCCCGGGACCAGGTCATGACACTGAAGCTTTCTTT. Translation: CASRRVPGPGHDTEAFF.

Written as DNA, the CDR3 is TGTGCCAGCAGCTTAGCTAGCGGGAACAAGGTAAACGAGCAGTACTTC. Translated, it gives CASSLASGNKVNEQYF. This sequence joins TRBV7-2 and TRBJ2-7; TRBD2 aligns across 8 bases. Per the germline V gene, CDR1 is SGHTA and CDR2 is FQGNSA. The CDR3 covers 16 residues. V was pared by 0 bases and J by 5 bases, with 9 bases of the junction left unmatched. The full variable domain, rest sourced from reference TRBV7-2 and TRBJ2-7, is GAGVSQSPSNKVTEKGKDVELRCDPISGHTALYWYRQSLGQGLEFLIYFQGNSAPDKSGLPSDRFSAERTGGSVSTLTIQRTQQEDSAVYLCASSLASGNKVNEQYFGPGTRLTVT.

The chain employs TRBV18 and TRBJ2-2, with 7 bases fitting TRBD1. Germline-derived CDR1 and CDR2 are KGHSH and LQKENI. The CDR3 loop spans 16 amino acids. With V trimmed by 3 bases and J by 3 bases, 7 bases remained unmatched. The CDR3 region has the DNA TGTGCCAGCTCACCTACCGGGACAGCTTACACCGGGGAGCTGTTTTTT. Its translation: CASSPTGTAYTGELFF.

The chain links TRBV29-1 to TRBJ1-3; no firm D call. Trimming took off 5 bases at V and 0 bases at J, with 8 bases between the two ends. In germline, CDR1 is SQVTM, CDR2 ANQGSEA. The CDR3 loop spans 13 amino acids. The CDR3 reads CSVTHSSGNTIYF. Written as DNA, the CDR3 is TGCAGCGTTACCCATAGCTCTGGAAACACCATATATTTT.